This T cell receptor (beta chain) was sequenced in a study of regulatory T cells in long-lasting Graves disease. Whole-study results and caveats: The small sample size may have reduced accuracy. Favored gene segments in persistent disease were TRBV28, TRBJ1-2 and TRBJ2-5.

The TCR beta library used iRepertoire HTBI primers with Arm-PCR amplification of CDR3. A single record per CDR3 protein comes from TCRdb applying MiXCR to the multiplex PCR reads. The sample has under 450,000 distinct CDR3 sequences; around 22% are singletons. This CDR3 region has 15 residues. Germline-derived CDR1 and CDR2 are MDHEN and SYDVKM. Trimming took 7 bases from V and 1 from J, leaving 17 bases between them. This clonotype was seen at least ten times. Antigen unknown. Noted time point: persistent/refractory GD, antithyroid drugs over 5 years with positive TRAb. PBMC RNA served as the TCR library source. Patients of an endocrinology department in Xi'an, China, were included.

The rearrangement links TRBV28 to TRBJ2-7; D possibly corresponds to TRBD1 (5 bases). This clonotype was obtained from a female donor with Graves disease. The sample here was peripheral blood mononuclear cells (PBMCs), taken when the disease was refractory, from a patient treated with antithyroid drugs. The CDR3 spells CASKGHQGSSYEQYF. CDR3 nucleotide sequence: TGTGCCAGCAAGGGCCACCAGGGAAGTTCCTACGAGCAGTACTTC.